The rows below give T cell receptor beta chains drawn from one sample of a study of T cells expressing NK-cell markers. After re-calling the 5' RACE reads, TCRdb lists one entry per CDR3 protein, DNA absent. The listing records 550,000 to 600,000 distinct CDR3 sequences. Sequencing was performed on blood T cells: a sorted CD56 or NKG2C T cell subset, CD4+ or CD8+ T cells, or bulk PBMC T cells (not recorded which). These receptors came from a man between 18 and 35 years old in good health. The CDR3 runs from the conserved cysteine through the conserved F or W. Each record gives: V gene, J gene, CDR3 protein.

V: TRBV7-9
J: TRBJ2-1
CDR3: CASSVDRAGEQFF

V: TRBV5-6
J: TRBJ2-3
CDR3: CASSLEKLAGEATQYF

V: TRBV6-5
J: TRBJ1-1
CDR3: CASSNPAEAFF

V: TRBV27
J: TRBJ1-5
CDR3: CASSSLYSNQPQHF

V: TRBV7-8
J: TRBJ1-2
CDR3: CASSLLEQTYGYTF

V: TRBV6-5
J: TRBJ1-1
CDR3: CASSPPLGNTEAFF

V: TRBV28
J: TRBJ2-6
CDR3: CASSWGRRWSSGANVLTF

V: TRBV6-2/TRBV6-3
J: TRBJ2-2
CDR3: CASSYGVGTGYTGELFF

V: TRBV29-1
J: TRBJ1-4
CDR3: CSFRGRNNEKLFF

V: TRBV7-2
J: TRBJ2-5
CDR3: CASSSSGLPPQETQYF

V: TRBV29-1
J: TRBJ1-3
CDR3: CSALQGASGNTIYF

V: TRBV6-5
J: TRBJ2-5
CDR3: CASSYSGHSYQETQYF

V: TRBV29-1
J: TRBJ2-5
CDR3: CSVGTGARETQYF

V: TRBV20-1
J: TRBJ2-3
CDR3: CSARPLLASSTDTQYF

V: TRBV4-2
J: TRBJ2-5
CDR3: CASSQDRQETQYF

V: TRBV12-3/TRBV12-4
J: TRBJ1-2
CDR3: CASSLRMASGDHGYTF

V: TRBV5-1
J: TRBJ2-5
CDR3: CASSFLAGGQETQYF

V: TRBV10-3
J: TRBJ2-5
CDR3: CAISGQVEGETQYF

V: TRBV12-3/TRBV12-4
J: TRBJ2-3
CDR3: CASTRLAGVGADTQYF

V: TRBV12-3/TRBV12-4
J: TRBJ2-3
CDR3: CASTPGRNTQYF

V: TRBV5-1
J: TRBJ2-1
CDR3: CASSNPSGTRFYNEQFF

V: TRBV29-1
J: TRBJ2-1
CDR3: CSAQGDGYNEQFF

V: TRBV6-2/TRBV6-3
J: TRBJ2-1
CDR3: CASSPTQGAADNEQFF

V: TRBV27
J: TRBJ2-6
CDR3: CASSWTGNSGANVLTF

V: TRBV7-2
J: TRBJ2-1
CDR3: CASSRSAGEQFF

V: TRBV12-5
J: TRBJ1-1
CDR3: CASGSPRVNTEAFF

V: TRBV9
J: TRBJ2-5
CDR3: CASSGDQETQYF

V: TRBV28
J: TRBJ1-2
CDR3: CASSSGTGGYGYTF

V: TRBV7-3
J: TRBJ2-7
CDR3: CASSRSGAQGGRQYF

V: TRBV20-1
J: TRBJ1-5
CDR3: CSARFGSDDQPQHF

V: TRBV10-3
J: TRBJ2-3
CDR3: CATGLAGPGGDTQYF

V: TRBV15
J: TRBJ2-2
CDR3: CATSRSREGYGELFF

V: TRBV20-1
J: TRBJ2-1
CDR3: CSAPRDRGHEQFF

V: TRBV12-3/TRBV12-4
J: TRBJ2-1
CDR3: CASSLAIHEQFF

V: TRBV10-3
J: TRBJ2-7
CDR3: CAIRQEDVIYEQYF

V: TRBV9
J: TRBJ1-5
CDR3: CASSGSGFTPQHF

V: TRBV27
J: TRBJ2-1
CDR3: CASSVQGSYNEQFF

V: TRBV27
J: TRBJ2-7
CDR3: CASSNPMDFSWYF

V: TRBV5-5
J: TRBJ1-5
CDR3: CASSFLQGSNQPQHF

V: TRBV12-3/TRBV12-4
J: TRBJ2-3
CDR3: CASSPGLAESTDTQYF

V: TRBV4-1
J: TRBJ1-1
CDR3: CASSPGREFMNTEAFF

V: TRBV14
J: TRBJ2-3
CDR3: CASSQAGMSTDTQYF

V: TRBV7-3
J: TRBJ2-1
CDR3: CASSQDRVDDEQFF

V: TRBV28
J: TRBJ2-3
CDR3: CASRQTSGRSDTQYF

V: TRBV12-3/TRBV12-4
J: TRBJ2-3
CDR3: CASTRGAGEGSDTQYF

V: TRBV5-6
J: TRBJ2-5
CDR3: CASSDGRGIQETQYF

V: TRBV5-5
J: TRBJ2-1
CDR3: CASSSPGQPNEQFF

V: TRBV9
J: TRBJ2-1
CDR3: CASSADGVRVSYEQFF

V: TRBV7-9
J: TRBJ2-1
CDR3: CASSPSRLAGGPRNNEQFF

V: TRBV12-3/TRBV12-4
J: TRBJ2-2
CDR3: CASSRTENTGELFF

V: TRBV29-1
J: TRBJ2-4
CDR3: CSVEDWDRGTKNIQYF

V: TRBV7-9
J: TRBJ2-3
CDR3: CASSLTRDFSNADTQYF

V: TRBV3-1
J: TRBJ1-1
CDR3: CASSQVDGMNTEAFF

V: TRBV14
J: TRBJ2-3
CDR3: CASSRWSPSTDTQYF

V: TRBV27
J: TRBJ2-3
CDR3: CASSSPGWAGAKDTQYF

V: TRBV5-1
J: TRBJ2-3
CDR3: CASSLRGSTDTQYF

V: TRBV7-9
J: TRBJ2-3
CDR3: CASSSGTRVTDTQYF

V: TRBV7-6
J: TRBJ2-2
CDR3: CASSPGQGALTGELFF

V: TRBV20-1
J: TRBJ2-1
CDR3: CSARDLTSGSSYNEQFF